This TCR beta chain emerged from a study of CD8+ T cells in alopecia areata. In the study overall: Tofacitinib treatment spanned 6 to 18 months, with 6 months off drug afterward.

Trimming left V 1 base short and J 2 bases short, with 11 bases between. CDR3 length equals 14 residues. Germline CDR1 and CDR2: GTSNPN and SVGIG (reference sequence). RNA was extracted and reverse transcribed into cDNA as the sequencing template. The method was immunoSEQ multiplex PCR; TCRdb's version includes in-frame clones alone and lacks a portion of them. The sample includes roughly 190,000 clones, 45% to 65% of them seen just once. The treatment is: oral pan-JAK inhibitor, 5-10 mg twice daily. Alopecia areata patients provided lesional scalp punch biopsies and peripheral blood, both collected for the study.

This receptor was identified in a human donor with alopecia areata. This sample comprised CD4+ T cells sorted from blood, obtained at week 4, from a patient treated with tofacitinib. The chain recombines TRBV30 with TRBJ1-2; D remains unclear. The CDR3 spells CAWSGRNSNYGYTF. CDR3 coding DNA: TGTGCCTGGAGTGGTAGAAACTCAAACTATGGCTACACCTTC.